Below, 10 T cell receptor beta chains from the same sample are listed, as sequenced in a study of PD-1 blockade in classical Hodgkin lymphoma. With no exception, relapse followed autologous stem cell transplantation in all patients, and brentuximab vedotin exposure varied. This table comes from immunoSEQ multiplex PCR, and its TCRdb copy is limited to in-frame clones, with some not included. The sample contains under 25,000 clones, around three quarters of which appear only once. The source was peripheral blood mononuclear cells (PBMCs), collected before the second cycle of nivolumab. The origin of the receptors is a human donor with classical Hodgkin lymphoma.

This chain links TRBV9 with TRBJ1-3; D gene unclear. Germline V gives CDR1 SGDLS, CDR2 YYNGEE. Trimming pared 3 bases from V and 4 bases from J, leaving 8 bases between. The CDR3 has 13 amino acids. CDR3 DNA: TGTGCCAGCAGCGCCATTTCCGGAAACACCATATATTTT. Amino acids: CASSAISGNTIYF.

The chain joins TRBV15 to TRBJ2-1, with 7 bases matching TRBD2. CDR1 is LNHNV, CDR2 YYDKDF, per germline (reference sequence). The CDR3 consists of 15 residues. Trimming removed 3 bases from V and 5 bases from J; junction bases left unmatched: 7. CDR3: CATSSLAVLNNEQFF. The CDR3 region has the DNA TGTGCCACCAGCAGTCTAGCGGTCTTAAACAATGAGCAGTTCTTC.

The rearrangement links TRBV6-5 to TRBJ2-5, with 7 bases fitting TRBD1. V shed 0 bases, J shed 5 bases, and the junction held 9 bases outside the gene matches. CDR1 and CDR2 (germline): MNHEY, SVGAGI. This CDR3 has 16 amino acids. As DNA, the CDR3 is TGTGCCAGCAGTTACTCCCAGACAGGGTCTTGGGAGACCCAGTACTTC. It translates to CASSYSQTGSWETQYF.

V is TRBV5-5 and J is TRBJ1-1, with unresolved D. Germline assignment: CDR1 SGHKS and CDR2 YYEKEE (reference sequence). The CDR3 is 14 residues long. V was cut by 0 bases and J by 7 bases, with 13 bases left in between. The CDR3, as DNA: TGTGCCAGCAGCTTGGGTATTGGACCTTTTGAAGCTTTCTTT. Amino acids: CASSLGIGPFEAFF. Using reference TRBV5-5 and TRBJ1-1 for the parts outside the CDR3, the full variable domain is DAGVTQSPTHLIKTRGQQVTLRCSPISGHKSVSWYQQVLGQGPQFIFQYYEKEERGRGNFPDRFSARQFPNYSSELNVNALLLGDSALYLCASSLGIGPFEAFFGQGTRLTVV.

The CDR3 loop is CASSIGLASDTQYF. DNA of the CDR3: TGTGCCAGTAGTATAGGTCTAGCTTCAGATACGCAGTATTTT. This rearrangement joins TRBV19 to TRBJ2-3; perhaps TRBD2 as D (5 bases). Trimming left V 1 base short and J 4 bases short, with 9 bases between. Germline V lookup: CDR1 LNHDA, CDR2 SQIVND (reference sequence). The CDR3 spans 14 residues. The variable domain in full, completed from reference TRBV19 and TRBJ2-3, reads DGGITQSPKYLFRKEGQNVTLSCEQNLNHDAMYWYRQDPGQGLRLIYYSQIVNDFQKGDIAEGYSVSREKKESFPLTVTSAQKNPTAFYLCASSIGLASDTQYFGPGTRLTVL.

The V and J genes are TRBV7-6 and TRBJ2-6, with 10 bases that match TRBD1. V gave up 3 bases and J gave up 2 bases; unmatched junction bases: 16. CDR1 and CDR2 from the germline V gene are SGHVS and FNYEAQ. The CDR3 loop spans 21 amino acids. The DNA of the CDR3 is TGTGCCAGCAGCTTGCTTCCGGGACAGGGGATTGTGACAGCTGGGGCCAACGTCCTGACTTTC. Translating gives CASSLLPGQGIVTAGANVLTF.

CDR3 coding DNA: TGTGCCAGCAGCTCGGGAATTTCCGGAAACACCATATATTTT. Protein sequence: CASSSGISGNTIYF. The V gene is TRBV7-2, the J gene TRBJ1-3; D unresolved. V shed 4 bases and J shed 4 bases, with 11 bases lying between them. The CDR3 length is 14 residues. Looked up from germline, CDR1 is SGHTA and CDR2 is FQGNSA.

J is TRBJ2-7 and V is TRBV4-2; D is unclear. In germline, CDR1 is LGHNA, CDR2 YNFKEQ. The CDR3 has 15 amino acids. V lost 3 bases, J lost 0 bases, and 12 bases lay in between. CDR3 region: CASSQTAYSSYEQYF. The DNA for the CDR3 is TGTGCCAGCAGCCAGACCGCCTATAGCTCCTACGAGCAGTACTTC.

This chain connects TRBV6-1 to TRBJ1-6; possibly TRBD1 for D (6 bases). Germline V lookup: CDR1 MNHNS, CDR2 SASEGT. The CDR3 loop spans 14 amino acids. Trimming removed 6 bases at V and 6 bases at J, with 12 bases between. CDR3 sequence (DNA): TGTGCCAGCAGCCAAGGGACACCTAATTCACCCCTCCACTTT. This sequence encodes CASSQGTPNSPLHF.

The gene calls are TRBV19 and TRBJ2-1; 12 bases are a match to TRBD2. Trimming cost V 4 bases and J 6 bases; bases outside gene matches: 4. CDR1 is LNHDA and CDR2 is SQIVND in the germline V gene (reference sequence). This CDR3 comprises 15 residues. The DNA for the CDR3 is TGTGCCAGTAGTAGAAGGACTAGCGGGACCAATGAGCAGTTCTTC. This gives the protein CASSRRTSGTNEQFF.